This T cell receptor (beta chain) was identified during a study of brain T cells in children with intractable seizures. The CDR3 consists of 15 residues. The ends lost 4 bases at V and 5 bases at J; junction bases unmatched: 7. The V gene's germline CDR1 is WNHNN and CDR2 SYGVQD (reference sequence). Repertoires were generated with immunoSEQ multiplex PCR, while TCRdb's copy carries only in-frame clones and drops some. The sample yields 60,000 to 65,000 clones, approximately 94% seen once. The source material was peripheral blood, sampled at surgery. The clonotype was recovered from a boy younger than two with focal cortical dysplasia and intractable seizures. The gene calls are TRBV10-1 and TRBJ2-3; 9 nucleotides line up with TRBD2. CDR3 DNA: TGCGCCAGCAGTGGGGGCGGGGGGGCCGAAGATACGCAGTATTTT. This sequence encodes CASSGGGGAEDTQYF.